This entry lists 3 T cell receptor beta chains sequenced from one sample in a study of OX40 agonist ivuxolimab in advanced cancers. Profiling relied on immunoSEQ multiplex PCR, and the TCRdb table lists in-frame clones only, not all of them. The repertoire includes fewer than 85,000 clones, around 90% of them detected once, and around 0.35% sits in the top ten. The source material was CD4+ or CD8+ T cells sorted from blood, sampled in a trial of the OX40 agonist ivuxolimab. These receptors all stem from an adult with an advanced solid tumor such as melanoma, head and neck, liver or kidney cancer.

The J gene is TRBJ2-3, the V gene TRBV5-4, with D possibly being TRBD2 (6 bases). Between the trimmed V and J ends, which lost 4 bases and 6 bases, there was a span of 15 bases. The CDR3 sequence is 14 residues long. Germline V CDR1 and CDR2: SGHNT, YYREEE (reference sequence). DNA of the CDR3: TGTGCCAGCAGCCTTACTAGCTCAGCGGATACGCAGTATTTT. Translating gives CASSLTSSADTQYF.

V gene TRBV6-1 combines with J gene TRBJ1-3; D not resolved. The CDR3 totals 13 residues. Germline V gene lookup returns CDR1 MNHNS and CDR2 SASEGT. Trimming removed 0 bases at V and 6 bases at J, with 6 bases between. CDR3 DNA sequence: TGTGCCAGCAGTGAAGCTACCGCAAACACCATATATTTT. As protein: CASSEATANTIYF.

Only a few counts were recorded for this clone. This chain connects TRBV5-1 to TRBJ2-5, with D possibly being TRBD2 (5 bases). The germline gives CDR1 SGHRS, CDR2 YFSETQ. The CDR3 has 14 residues. V lost 4 bases and J 4 bases, leaving 14 bases between the germline ends. The CDR3 is CASSLPGLGETQYF. The CDR3 DNA reads as TGCGCCAGCAGCCTTCCCGGACTGGGAGAGACCCAGTACTTC.